This record concerns one TCR beta chain sequence. Its target is not known. The primer mix had 60 Vbeta and 13 Jbeta primers. Sequenced by immunoSEQ multiplex PCR; TCRdb stores in-frame clones only, minus some. The sample yields 60,000 to 90,000 clones, around two thirds seen once. With 3 bases removed from V and 5 bases from J, the gap between germline ends came to 12 bases. The CDR3 runs to 14 residues. Looked up from germline, CDR1 is WNHNN and CDR2 is SYGVQD (reference sequence). This sample is drawn from a study of cytomegalovirus exposure and HLA in healthy donors. Study-level background: Of the donors genotyped, 398 in all, 65% to 90% fell in the Caucasian-associated ancestry cluster. Overall study results and limits: In a later analysis, TCR beta V- and J-gene trimming was associated with a missense DCLRE1C variant. At a 0.05 false discovery rate, a later analysis found 18,000 or so TCR beta sequences to be associated with HLA alleles. Across all donors, roughly uniform sequencing depth was an assumption of the presence/absence analyses.

The chain links TRBV10-1 to TRBJ2-3; D might be TRBD2 (6 bases). The sample consisted of PBMCs. This receptor was taken from a woman aged 45-59 years in good health and CMV-seropositive. The CDR3 DNA follows: TGCGCCAGCAGTGAAAATAACGGGGGAGATACGCAGTATTTT. Translation gives CASSENNGGDTQYF.